One sample yielded the 6 T cell receptor beta chains listed below, sequenced in a study of cytomegalovirus exposure and HLA in healthy donors. It was with 60 Vbeta and 13 Jbeta primers that the PCR ran. Libraries were prepared by immunoSEQ multiplex PCR; TCRdb keeps only in-frame clonotypes and omits some of them. Seen here are about 180,000 clones, about 75% observed once, and the top ten hold approximately 6%. The sample comprised PBMCs. Receptor source: a man in his forties or fifties in good health and CMV-seropositive.

The J gene is TRBJ2-6, the V gene TRBV19, with D perhaps matching TRBD2 (6 bases). Trimming left V 7 bases short and J 2 bases short, with 9 bases between. This CDR3 has 14 amino acids. CDR1 LNHDA and CDR2 SQIVND come from the germline V gene (reference sequence). CDR3 sequence: CASTSGAGANVLTF. DNA for the CDR3: TGTGCCAGTACATCGGGGGCTGGGGCCAACGTCCTGACTTTC.

The chain has TRBV12-5 and TRBJ1-5, with D perhaps TRBD1 (6 bases). CDR3 length equals 16 residues. CDR1 is LGHNT and CDR2 is FRNRAP in the germline V gene. V was clipped by 4 bases and J by 5 bases, with 18 bases between them. CDR3 sequence (DNA): TGTGCTAGTGGTTCCCTTCCGGGACAAGAGGATCAGCCCCAGCATTTT. Translated: CASGSLPGQEDQPQHF.

There are a few counts of this clone. This sequence joins TRBV18 and TRBJ2-1, with TRBD2 matching 9 bases. After removal of 3 bases from V and 4 bases from J, the junction contained 1 base not matched to a gene. The CDR3 totals 14 residues. The germline V gene encodes CDR1 KGHSH and CDR2 LQKENI. This CDR3 is CASSPTSGYNEQFF. CDR3 DNA: TGTGCCAGCTCACCGACTAGCGGTTACAATGAGCAGTTCTTC.

The V call is TRBV6-5, the J call TRBJ2-3; D is possibly TRBD2 (5 bases). The CDR3 length is 14 residues. V shed 5 bases and J shed 2 bases, with 11 bases lying between them. Germline CDR1 is MNHEY and CDR2 is SVGAGI. The chain's CDR3 is CASSPPGYTDTQYF. Here the CDR3 DNA reads TGTGCCAGCAGTCCACCGGGATACACAGATACGCAGTATTTT.

J is TRBJ2-2 and V is TRBV9, with TRBD2 as a possible D gene (5 bases). CDR3 length equals 17 residues. With 0 bases removed from V and 6 bases from J, the gap between germline ends came to 18 bases. Germline CDR1 reads SGDLS; CDR2 reads YYNGEE. CDR3 DNA: TGTGCCAGCAGCGTAGAAGAGTGGTGGGAGCGGCCCGGGGAGCTGTTTTTT. Translating it yields CASSVEEWWERPGELFF.

The V call is TRBV6-5, the J call TRBJ1-3; the D gene is possibly TRBD1 (6 bases). V gave up 6 bases and J gave up 0 bases, with 6 bases separating them. The germline V gene has CDR1 MNHEY and CDR2 SVGAGI. The CDR3 is made up of 13 amino acids. The CDR3 region has the DNA TGTGCCAGCAGGGACAGCTCTGGAAACACCATATATTTT. This translates into CASRDSSGNTIYF.